The 29 T cell receptor beta chains presented below share a single source sample, sequenced in a study of blood T cell repertoires in COVID-19. Sequencing used immunoSEQ multiplex PCR; TCRdb keeps in-frame clones, though not all of them. The sample gives about 310,000 clones, approximately 89% of which show up once; about 7.8% is in the top ten. Sequenced sample: peripheral blood. These TCRs come from a woman in her 50s who had recovered from COVID-19.

The gene calls are TRBV29-1 and TRBJ2-7, with 11 positions matching TRBD2. CDR3 size: 16 residues. V trimming: 7 bases; J trimming: 1 base; junction bases outside the gene matches: 12. The germline V gene has CDR1 SQVTM and CDR2 ANQGSEA. The CDR3 nucleotides are TGCAGCGGTGAGGTGACTAGCGGGGAAATATCCTACGAGCAGTACTTC. It translates to CSGEVTSGEISYEQYF.

The chain joins TRBV28 to TRBJ1-6; 7 nucleotides agree with TRBD1. Germline CDR1 MDHEN, CDR2 SYDVKM. The CDR3 loop spans 14 amino acids. Losses at the gene ends were 5 bases for V and 11 bases for J; bases not matched to a gene: 9. The CDR3 is CASSLGGTGPPLHF. For the CDR3, the DNA is TGTGCCAGCAGTCTAGGGGGCACTGGCCCACCCCTCCACTTT.

There are a few counts of this clone. The chain combines TRBV7-3 with TRBJ2-1; 10 bases match TRBD2. Germline V gives CDR1 SGHTA, CDR2 FQGTGA. The CDR3 consists of 18 residues. J gave up 7 bases and V 0 bases, and 12 bases lay outside the gene matches. In DNA form, the CDR3 reads TGTGCCAGCAGCTTAACACTGGCGGGAGCGGGAGGGCCGAATGAGCAGTTCTTC. This gives the protein CASSLTLAGAGGPNEQFF.

The chain uses TRBV6-5 and TRBJ1-4; the D is unclear. The CDR3 consists of 13 residues. Germline assignment: CDR1 MNHEY and CDR2 SVGAGI. Trimming removed 8 bases from V and 4 bases from J, with 11 bases in between. This chain's CDR3 is CASHGRGNEKLFF. The CDR3, as DNA: TGTGCCAGCCATGGGCGGGGTAATGAAAAACTGTTTTTT.

V gene TRBV7-9 combines with J gene TRBJ1-1; a possible D gene is TRBD1 (6 bases). V lost 4 bases and J 6 bases, leaving 12 bases between the germline ends. Germline-derived CDR1 and CDR2 are SEHNR and FQNEAQ (reference sequence). The CDR3 is 13 amino acids. CDR3: CASSSTGKAEAFF. CDR3 bases: TGTGCCAGCAGCTCTACAGGGAAGGCTGAAGCTTTCTTT.

In nucleotides, the CDR3 is TGTGCCAGCACCACCACGGGGGGCATCCGTGAAGCTTTCTTT. This sequence encodes CASTTTGGIREAFF. The chain has TRBV28 and TRBJ1-1; D possibly corresponds to TRBD1 (6 bases). This CDR3 has 14 amino acids. The germline CDR1 and CDR2 sequences are MDHEN and SYDVKM. With 7 bases removed from V and 7 bases from J, the gap between germline ends came to 19 bases.

This chain joins TRBV3-1 (or the pseudogene TRBV3-2) and TRBJ2-7; 9 positions match TRBD1. The CDR3 extends over 15 amino acids. Germline assignment: CDR1 LGHDT and CDR2 YNNKEL (reference sequence). V was clipped by 3 bases and J by 4 bases; unmatched bases: 7. CDR3 protein: CASSHRDRATYEQYF. In nucleotides, the CDR3 is TGTGCCAGCAGCCACCGGGACAGGGCAACGTACGAGCAGTACTTC.

The chain uses TRBV19 and TRBJ1-5; D is unresolved. The V gene's germline CDR1 is LNHDA and CDR2 SQIVND (reference sequence). This CDR3 spans 14 amino acids. V was shortened by 3 bases and J by 4 bases, with 10 bases between the two germline ends. CDR3 DNA sequence: TGTGCCAGTAGTATCCGGGGAGTAAATCAGCCCCAGCATTTT. The encoded protein is CASSIRGVNQPQHF.

The rearrangement links TRBV5-1 to TRBJ2-7; 7 positions match TRBD1. Germline CDR1 is SGHRS and CDR2 is YFSETQ. The CDR3 totals 14 residues. With V trimmed by 1 base and J by 3 bases, 4 bases remained unmatched. The CDR3 nucleotides read TGCGCCAGCAGCTTGTGGGGACAGAACTACGAGCAGTACTTC. This translates into CASSLWGQNYEQYF.

There are a few counts of this clone. This chain connects TRBV9 to TRBJ2-2; 7 bases match TRBD2. Per germline, CDR1 SGDLS and CDR2 YYNGEE. The CDR3 length is 16 residues. V trimming: 0 bases; J trimming: 7 bases; junction bases outside the gene matches: 9. The CDR3 sequence is CASSVAGAGAVGELFF. The CDR3 DNA sequence: TGTGCCAGCAGCGTAGCTGGGGCGGGAGCGGTCGGGGAGCTGTTTTTT. The full variable domain, in which reference TRBV9 and TRBJ2-2 provide the parts outside the CDR3, is DSGVTQTPKHLITATGQRVTLRCSPRSGDLSVYWYQQSLDQGLQFLIQYYNGEERAKGNILERFSAQQFPDLHSELNLSSLELGDSALYFCASSVAGAGAVGELFFGEGSRLTVL.

J is TRBJ1-2 and V is TRBV28; 8 bases map to TRBD1. Unmatched junction bases numbered 4, after V lost 6 bases and J lost 7 bases. This CDR3 contains 12 residues. Looked up from germline, CDR1 is MDHEN and CDR2 is SYDVKM. This chain's CDR3 is CASRFDRGGYTF. In nucleotides, the CDR3 is TGTGCCAGCAGATTCGACAGGGGTGGCTACACCTTC.

The V gene is TRBV7-2, the J gene TRBJ2-3; TRBD2 matches 7 bases. Germline lookup yields CDR1 SGHTA and CDR2 FQGNSA. V gave up 2 bases and J gave up 8 bases; unmatched junction bases: 10. The CDR3 runs to 15 residues. The CDR3 DNA follows: TGTGCCAGCAGCTTATCGAGCGGGGCCCCCGGTACGCAGTATTTT. It yields the protein CASSLSSGAPGTQYF.

The chain couples TRBV6-5 to TRBJ1-3; perhaps TRBD1 as D (5 bases). Germline-derived CDR1 and CDR2 are MNHEY and SVGAGI. The V end lost 6 bases, the J end lost 4 bases, and 16 bases lay between the germline ends. The CDR3 runs to 15 residues. The CDR3 here is CASSPLQGAGNTIYF. CDR3 bases: TGTGCCAGCAGCCCACTACAAGGGGCCGGAAACACCATATATTTT.

This chain joins TRBV20-1 and TRBJ1-5; no firm D call. Trimming pared 3 bases from V and 6 bases from J, leaving 12 bases between. The CDR3 is 13 residues long. CDR1 and CDR2 (germline): DFQATT, SNEGSKA (reference sequence). The CDR3 region has the DNA TGCAGTGCTAGTGGTGCGCGTTTTCAGCCCCAGCATTTT. Protein: CSASGARFQPQHF.

The rearrangement joins TRBV29-1 to TRBJ2-5; 8 bases line up with TRBD1. Germline-derived CDR1 and CDR2 are SQVTM and ANQGSEA. With V trimmed by 3 bases and J by 5 bases, 8 bases remained unmatched. The CDR3 contains 14 residues. This CDR3 is CSVDLDRAGETQYF. The DNA of the CDR3 is TGCAGCGTTGACCTGGACAGGGCAGGGGAGACCCAGTACTTC.

The CDR3 bases are TGTGCCAGCAGTCTAGGGGGGGGGACCCAGTACTTC. Protein sequence: CASSLGGGTQYF. The rearrangement joins TRBV28 to TRBJ2-5; TRBD2 might be the D (7 bases). The CDR3 has 12 amino acids. Trimming took 5 bases from V and 7 from J, leaving 11 bases between them. The V gene's germline CDR1 is MDHEN and CDR2 SYDVKM.

This clone has at least ten counts. The gene calls are TRBV5-4 and TRBJ2-2, with TRBD1 as a possible D gene (6 bases). The length of the CDR3 is 14 residues. Germline V gene sequence: CDR1 SGHNT, CDR2 YYREEE (reference sequence). The ends were cut back, 4 bases at V and 6 bases at J, with 13 bases in the middle. CDR3 residues: CASSQGGYAGELFF. For the CDR3, the DNA is TGTGCCAGCAGCCAAGGGGGTTATGCCGGGGAGCTGTTTTTT.

The rearrangement joins TRBV19 to TRBJ2-6; 8 nucleotides line up with TRBD1. J gave up 2 bases and V 4 bases, and 4 bases lay outside the gene matches. The CDR3 contains 16 residues. Germline CDR1 reads LNHDA; CDR2 reads SQIVND (reference sequence). The CDR3 spells CASSTLDRAGANVLTF. Written as DNA, the CDR3 is TGTGCCAGTAGTACTTTGGACAGGGCTGGGGCCAACGTCCTGACTTTC.

The chain combines TRBV4-2 with TRBJ2-7, with 7 bases aligning to TRBD1. Germline loops: CDR1 LGHNA, CDR2 YNFKEQ. The CDR3 is 18 residues long. V lost 0 bases and J lost 2; bases outside the gene matches: 13. CDR3 in DNA: TGTGCCAGCAGCCAAGATCATTGGGGGACAGCGCTTACCTACGAGCAGTACTTC. It encodes CASSQDHWGTALTYEQYF.

The rearrangement joins TRBV4-3 to TRBJ1-5, with D uncertain. Looked up from germline, CDR1 is LGHNA and CDR2 is YSLEER. Trimming stripped 1 base from V and 3 bases from J, with 7 bases between. CDR3 length: 14 amino acids. Written as DNA, the CDR3 is TGCGCCAGCAGCCAAGCCGTAATCAATCAGCCCCAGCATTTT. Translation: CASSQAVINQPQHF.

This clone was counted a single time. The chain is built from TRBV19 and TRBJ1-1; perhaps TRBD1 as D (5 bases). Germline V gene data show CDR1 as LNHDA and CDR2 as SQIVND (reference sequence). The CDR3 contains 15 residues. V gave up 5 bases and J gave up 0 bases, with 13 bases separating them. The CDR3 spells CASSSRQTMNTEAFF. The CDR3 region has the DNA TGTGCCAGTAGTTCCCGACAGACCATGAACACTGAAGCTTTCTTT.

The genes are TRBV3-1 (or the pseudogene TRBV3-2) and TRBJ1-1, with D tentatively TRBD1 (5 bases). Between the trimmed V and J ends, which lost 3 bases and 11 bases, there was a span of 10 bases. This CDR3 has 11 residues. Per the germline V gene, CDR1 is LGHDT and CDR2 is YNNKEL (reference sequence). The CDR3 bases are TGTGCCAGCAGCCAGGGGCATGGGGCTTTCTTT. Encoded protein: CASSQGHGAFF.

The rearrangement joins TRBV28 to TRBJ2-5; TRBD1 is a possible D gene (6 bases). This CDR3 comprises 10 residues. V shed 10 bases and J shed 8 bases, with 11 bases lying between them. Germline V lookup: CDR1 MDHEN, CDR2 SYDVKM. DNA for the CDR3: TGTGCCACCTTGACAGGCACCCAGTACTTC. Translated: CATLTGTQYF.

CDR3 coding DNA: TGCAGCGTTGATATAGACCCAGGGGCTAACTATGGCTACACCTTC. Its protein is CSVDIDPGANYGYTF. The chain joins TRBV29-1 to TRBJ1-2; tentative D call: TRBD1 (6 bases). CDR3 length: 15 residues. CDR1 and CDR2 (germline): SQVTM, ANQGSEA. The V end was cut by 3 bases, the J end by 0 bases, with 14 bases between. Combining the CDR3 with reference TRBV29-1 and TRBJ1-2 gives the whole variable domain SAVISQKPSRDICQRGTSLTIQCQVDSQVTMMFWYRQQPGQSLTLIATANQGSEATYESGFVIDKFPISRPNLTFSTLTVSNMSPEDSSIYLCSVDIDPGANYGYTFGSGTRLTVV.

The chain's CDR3 is CASSIAGANEQYF. The CDR3 nucleotides read TGTGCCAGTAGTATCGCAGGGGCAAACGAGCAGTACTTC. The chain links TRBV19 to TRBJ2-7; D is possibly TRBD1 (6 bases). The V gene's germline CDR1 is LNHDA and CDR2 SQIVND (reference sequence). The CDR3 length is 13 residues. Trimming took 3 bases from V and 5 from J, leaving 11 bases between them.

This chain connects TRBV10-3 to TRBJ1-2; D gene uncertain. This CDR3 has 12 residues. The germline V and J ends were trimmed by 3 bases and 3 bases, with 5 bases remaining between them. The germline V gene encodes CDR1 ENHRY and CDR2 SYGVKD. CDR3 region: CAISETDYGYTF. Here the CDR3 DNA reads TGTGCCATCAGTGAAACGGACTATGGCTACACCTTC.

The chain has TRBV28 and TRBJ2-3, with TRBD2 matching 7 bases. Germline V gene lookup returns CDR1 MDHEN and CDR2 SYDVKM. V gave up 5 bases and J gave up 7 bases; unmatched junction bases: 6. This CDR3 has 13 residues. CDR3 bases: TGTGCCAGCAGTATAACTAGCGAGAATACGCAGTATTTT. Its protein is CASSITSENTQYF.

CDR3 protein: CASSLSQGIGNTIYF. The CDR3 region has the DNA TGTGCCAGCAGTTTATCCCAGGGTATTGGAAACACCATATATTTT. This chain uses TRBV28 with TRBJ1-3, with TRBD1 as a possible D gene (5 bases). Trimming shortened V by 1 base and J by 3 bases, and 10 bases separated the two germline ends. Germline-derived CDR1 and CDR2 are MDHEN and SYDVKM. The CDR3 extends over 15 amino acids.

This clone ranks as medium-sized. The V and J genes are TRBV14 and TRBJ2-7; D ambiguous. V gave up 4 bases and J gave up 3 bases, with 10 bases separating them. The germline gives CDR1 SGHDN, CDR2 FVKESK. This CDR3 spans 13 amino acids. The CDR3, as DNA: TGTGCCAGCAGCCTCAACTCCCTCTACGAGCAGTACTTC. Translation gives CASSLNSLYEQYF.